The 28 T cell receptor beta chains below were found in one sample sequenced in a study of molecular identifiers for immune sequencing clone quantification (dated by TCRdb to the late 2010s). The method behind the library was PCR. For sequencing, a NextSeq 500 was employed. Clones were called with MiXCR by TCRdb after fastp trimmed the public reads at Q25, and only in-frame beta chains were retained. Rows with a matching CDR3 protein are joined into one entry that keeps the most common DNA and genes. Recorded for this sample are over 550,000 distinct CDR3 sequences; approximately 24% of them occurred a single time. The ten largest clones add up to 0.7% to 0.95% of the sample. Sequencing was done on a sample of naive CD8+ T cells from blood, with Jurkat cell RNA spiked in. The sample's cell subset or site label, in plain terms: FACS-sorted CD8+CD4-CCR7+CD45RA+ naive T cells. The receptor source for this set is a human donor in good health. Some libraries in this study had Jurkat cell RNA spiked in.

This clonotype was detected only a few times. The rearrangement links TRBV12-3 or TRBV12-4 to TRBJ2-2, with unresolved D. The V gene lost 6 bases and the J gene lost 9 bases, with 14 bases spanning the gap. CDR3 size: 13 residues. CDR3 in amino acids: CASSLGLSRELFF. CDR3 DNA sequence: TGTGCCAGCAGCCTTGGGCTTTCACGGGAGCTGTTTTTT.

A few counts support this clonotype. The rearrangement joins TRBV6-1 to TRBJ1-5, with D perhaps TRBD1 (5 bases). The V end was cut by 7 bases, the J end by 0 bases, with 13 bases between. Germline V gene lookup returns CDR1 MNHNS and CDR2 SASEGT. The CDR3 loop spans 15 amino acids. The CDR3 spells CASNDRSYSNQPQHF. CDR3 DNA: TGTGCCAGCAACGACAGATCTTATAGCAATCAGCCCCAGCATTTT.

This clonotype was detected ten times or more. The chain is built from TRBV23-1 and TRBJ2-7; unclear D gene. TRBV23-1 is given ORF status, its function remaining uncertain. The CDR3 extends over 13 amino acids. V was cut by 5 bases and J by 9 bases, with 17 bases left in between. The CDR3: CASSSDPGPGQYF. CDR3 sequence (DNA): TGCGCCAGCAGTAGTGACCCCGGGCCAGGGCAGTACTTC.

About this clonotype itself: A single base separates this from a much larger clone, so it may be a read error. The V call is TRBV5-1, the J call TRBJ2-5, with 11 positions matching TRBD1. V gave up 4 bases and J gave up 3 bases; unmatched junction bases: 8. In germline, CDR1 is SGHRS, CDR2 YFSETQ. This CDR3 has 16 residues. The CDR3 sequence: CASSRDRDRGEETQYF. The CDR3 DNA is TGCGCCAGCAGCCGTGACCGGGACAGGGGGGAAGAGACCCAGTACTTC.

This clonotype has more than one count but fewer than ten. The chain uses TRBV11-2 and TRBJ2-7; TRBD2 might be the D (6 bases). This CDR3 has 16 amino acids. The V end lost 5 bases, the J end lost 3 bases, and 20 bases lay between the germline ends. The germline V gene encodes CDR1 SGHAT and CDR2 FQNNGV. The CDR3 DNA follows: TGTGCCAGCAGCCAAGCGATCGGGGGAGCCAGCTACGAGCAGTACTTC. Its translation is CASSQAIGGASYEQYF.

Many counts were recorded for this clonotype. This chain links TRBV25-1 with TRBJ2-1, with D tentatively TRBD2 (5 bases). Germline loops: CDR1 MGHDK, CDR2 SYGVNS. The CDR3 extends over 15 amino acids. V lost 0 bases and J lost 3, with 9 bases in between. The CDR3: CASSEYGKNYNEQFF. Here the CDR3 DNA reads TGTGCCAGCAGTGAATACGGGAAGAACTACAATGAGCAGTTCTTC.

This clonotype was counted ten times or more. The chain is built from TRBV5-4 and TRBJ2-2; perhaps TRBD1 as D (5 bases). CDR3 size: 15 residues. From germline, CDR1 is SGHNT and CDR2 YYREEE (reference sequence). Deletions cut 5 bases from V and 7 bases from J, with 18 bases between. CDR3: CASSRQGGVGGELFF. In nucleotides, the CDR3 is TGTGCCAGCAGTCGGCAGGGTGGAGTAGGCGGGGAGCTGTTTTTT.

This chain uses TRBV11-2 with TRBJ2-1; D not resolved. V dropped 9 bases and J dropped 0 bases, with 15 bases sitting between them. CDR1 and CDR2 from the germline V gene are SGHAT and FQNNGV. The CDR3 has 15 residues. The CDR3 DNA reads TGTGCCAGAAGCCCACATTCGAGCTCCTACAATGAGCAGTTCTTC. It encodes CARSPHSSSYNEQFF.

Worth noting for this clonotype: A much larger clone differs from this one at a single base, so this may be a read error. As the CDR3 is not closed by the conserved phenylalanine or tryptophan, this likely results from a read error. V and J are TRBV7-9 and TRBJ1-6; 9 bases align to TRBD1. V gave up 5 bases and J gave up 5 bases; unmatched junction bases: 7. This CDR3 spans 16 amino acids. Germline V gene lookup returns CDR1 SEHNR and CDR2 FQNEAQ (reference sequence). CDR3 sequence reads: CASSGTGTKDNSPLHL. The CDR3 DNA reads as TGTGCCAGCAGCGGGACAGGGACCAAGGATAATTCACCCCTCCACCTT.

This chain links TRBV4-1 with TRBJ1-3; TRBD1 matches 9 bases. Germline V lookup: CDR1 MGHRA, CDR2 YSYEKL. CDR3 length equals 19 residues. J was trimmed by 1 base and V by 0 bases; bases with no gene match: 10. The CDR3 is CASSQEGATGGISGNTIYF. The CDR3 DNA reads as TGCGCCAGCAGCCAAGAAGGCGCGACAGGGGGAATATCTGGAAACACCATATATTTT.

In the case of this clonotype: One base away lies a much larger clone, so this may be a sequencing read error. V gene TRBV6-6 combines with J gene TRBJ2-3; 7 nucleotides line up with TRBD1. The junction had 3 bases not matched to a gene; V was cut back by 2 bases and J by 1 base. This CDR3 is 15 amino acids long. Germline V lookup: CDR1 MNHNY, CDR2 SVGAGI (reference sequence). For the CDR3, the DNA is TGTGCCAGCAGTTACGGACAGGTGGGCACAGATACGCAGTATTTT. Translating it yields CASSYGQVGTDTQYF.

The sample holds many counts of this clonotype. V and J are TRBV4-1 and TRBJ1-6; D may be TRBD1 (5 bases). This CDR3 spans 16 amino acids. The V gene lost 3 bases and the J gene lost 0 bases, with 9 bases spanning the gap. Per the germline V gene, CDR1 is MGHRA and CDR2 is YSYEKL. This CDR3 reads CASSQTTDSYNSPLHF. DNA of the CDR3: TGCGCCAGCAGCCAGACGACAGACTCCTATAATTCACCCCTCCACTTT.

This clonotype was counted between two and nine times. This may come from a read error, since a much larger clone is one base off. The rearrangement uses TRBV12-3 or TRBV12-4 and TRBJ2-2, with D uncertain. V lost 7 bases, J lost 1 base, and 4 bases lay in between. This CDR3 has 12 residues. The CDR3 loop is CASNMNTGELFF. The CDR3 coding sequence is TGTGCCAGCAATATGAACACCGGGGAGCTGTTTTTT.

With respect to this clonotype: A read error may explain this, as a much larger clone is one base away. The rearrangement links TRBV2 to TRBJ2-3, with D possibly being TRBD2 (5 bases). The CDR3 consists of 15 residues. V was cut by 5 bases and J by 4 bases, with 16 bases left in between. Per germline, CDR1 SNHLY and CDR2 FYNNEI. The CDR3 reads CASSSRESGADTQYF. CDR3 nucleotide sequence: TGTGCCAGCAGTTCGAGGGAGTCTGGCGCAGATACGCAGTATTTT.

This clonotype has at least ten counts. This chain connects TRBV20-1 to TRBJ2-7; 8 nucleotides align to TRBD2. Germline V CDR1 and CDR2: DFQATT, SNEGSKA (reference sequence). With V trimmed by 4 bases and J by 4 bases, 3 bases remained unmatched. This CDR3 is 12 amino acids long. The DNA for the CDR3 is TGCAGTGCTAAAGCGGGAGATTACGAGCAGTACTTC. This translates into CSAKAGDYEQYF.

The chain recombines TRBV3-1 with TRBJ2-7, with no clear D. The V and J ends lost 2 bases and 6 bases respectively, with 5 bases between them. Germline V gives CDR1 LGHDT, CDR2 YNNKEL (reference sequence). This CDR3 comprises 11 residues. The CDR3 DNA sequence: TGTGCCAGCAGCCAATACAGCGAGCAGTACTTC. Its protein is CASSQYSEQYF.

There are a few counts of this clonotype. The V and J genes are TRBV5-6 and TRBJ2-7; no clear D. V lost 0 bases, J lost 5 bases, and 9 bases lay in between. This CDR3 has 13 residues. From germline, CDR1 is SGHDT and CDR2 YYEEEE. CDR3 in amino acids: CASSLAMDDEQYF. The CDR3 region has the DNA TGTGCCAGCAGCTTGGCAATGGACGACGAGCAGTACTTC.

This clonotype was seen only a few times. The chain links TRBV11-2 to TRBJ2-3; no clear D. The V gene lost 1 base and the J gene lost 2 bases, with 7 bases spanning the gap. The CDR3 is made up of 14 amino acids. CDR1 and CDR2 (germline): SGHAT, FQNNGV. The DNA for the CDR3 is TGTGCCAGCAGCTTAGTGCGGATCACAGATACGCAGTATTTT. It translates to CASSLVRITDTQYF.

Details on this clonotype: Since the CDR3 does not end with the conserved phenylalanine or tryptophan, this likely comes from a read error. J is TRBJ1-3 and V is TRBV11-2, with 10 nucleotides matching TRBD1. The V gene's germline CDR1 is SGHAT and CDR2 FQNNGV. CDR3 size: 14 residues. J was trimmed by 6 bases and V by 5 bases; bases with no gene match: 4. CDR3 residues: CASSPGTGENTIYS. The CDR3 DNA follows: TGTGCCAGCAGCCCCGGGACAGGGGAAAACACCATATATTCT.

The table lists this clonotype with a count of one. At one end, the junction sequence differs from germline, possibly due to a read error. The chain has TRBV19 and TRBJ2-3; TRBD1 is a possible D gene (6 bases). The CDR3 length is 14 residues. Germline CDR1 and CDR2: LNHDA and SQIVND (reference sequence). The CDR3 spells CASSPGQGTDTRYF. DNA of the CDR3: TGTGCCAGTAGTCCGGGACAAGGCACAGATACGCGGTATTTT.

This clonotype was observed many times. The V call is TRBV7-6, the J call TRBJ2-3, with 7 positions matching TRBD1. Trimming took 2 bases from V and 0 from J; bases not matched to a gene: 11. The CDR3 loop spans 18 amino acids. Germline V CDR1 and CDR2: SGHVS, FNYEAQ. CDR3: CASSLFVRDSSSTDTQYF. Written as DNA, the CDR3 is TGTGCCAGCAGCTTATTTGTTCGGGACAGCTCTAGCACAGATACGCAGTATTTT.

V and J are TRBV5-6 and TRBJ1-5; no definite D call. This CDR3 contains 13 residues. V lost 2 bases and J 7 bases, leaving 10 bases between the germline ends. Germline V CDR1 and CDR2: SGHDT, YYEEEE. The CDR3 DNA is TGTGCCAGCAGCTTTGCGCCGGGCCAGCCCCAGCATTTT. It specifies CASSFAPGQPQHF.

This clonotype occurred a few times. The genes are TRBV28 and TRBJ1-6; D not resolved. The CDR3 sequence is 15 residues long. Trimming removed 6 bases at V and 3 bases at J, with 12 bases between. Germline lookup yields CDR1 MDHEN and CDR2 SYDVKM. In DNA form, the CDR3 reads TGTGCCAGCAGGCGGTTGGCCGTCTATAATTCACCCCTCCACTTT. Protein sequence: CASRRLAVYNSPLHF.

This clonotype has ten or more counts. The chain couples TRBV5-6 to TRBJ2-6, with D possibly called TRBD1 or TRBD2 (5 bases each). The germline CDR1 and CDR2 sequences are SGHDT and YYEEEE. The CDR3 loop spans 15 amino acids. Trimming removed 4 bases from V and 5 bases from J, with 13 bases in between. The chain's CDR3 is CASSRGRLWANVLTF. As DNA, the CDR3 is TGTGCCAGCAGCCGGGGACGGCTCTGGGCCAACGTCCTGACTTTC. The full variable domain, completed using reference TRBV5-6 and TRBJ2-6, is DAGVTQSPTHLIKTRGQQVTLRCSPKSGHDTVSWYQQALGQGPQFIFQYYEEEERQRGNFPDRFSGHQFPNYSSELNVNALLLGDSALYLCASSRGRLWANVLTFGAGSRLTVL.

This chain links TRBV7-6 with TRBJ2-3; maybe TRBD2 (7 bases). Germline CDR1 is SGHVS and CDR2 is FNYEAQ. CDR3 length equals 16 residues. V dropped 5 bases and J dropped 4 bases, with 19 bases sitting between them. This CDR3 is CASSPGGGSYADTQYF. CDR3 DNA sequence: TGTGCCAGCAGCCCGGGGGGCGGGAGTTATGCAGATACGCAGTATTTT.

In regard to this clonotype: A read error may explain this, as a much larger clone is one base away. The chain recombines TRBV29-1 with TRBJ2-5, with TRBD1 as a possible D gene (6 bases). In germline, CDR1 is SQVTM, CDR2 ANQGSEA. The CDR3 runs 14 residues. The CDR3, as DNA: TGCAACGTTGAACCCTCCGGCACAGGGTTGACCCAGTACTTC. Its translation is CNVEPSGTGLTQYF.

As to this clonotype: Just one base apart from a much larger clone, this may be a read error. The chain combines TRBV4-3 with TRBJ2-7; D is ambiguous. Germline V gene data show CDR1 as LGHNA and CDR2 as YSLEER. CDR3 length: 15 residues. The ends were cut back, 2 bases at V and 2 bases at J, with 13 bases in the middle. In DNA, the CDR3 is TGCGCCAGCAGCCAATTAGTCGGGCCGACCTACGAGCAGTACTTC. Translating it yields CASSQLVGPTYEQYF.

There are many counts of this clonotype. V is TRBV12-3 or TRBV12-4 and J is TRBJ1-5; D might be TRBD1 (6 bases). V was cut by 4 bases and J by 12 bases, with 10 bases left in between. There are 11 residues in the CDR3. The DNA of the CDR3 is TGTGCCAGCAGTTCCGCAGGGGACCAGCATTTT. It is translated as CASSSAGDQHF.